This TCR beta chain emerged from a study of shared clonotypes between healthy human individuals. In the naive CD8 group, cells lacked CD45RO and were positively selected for CCR7, so terminally differentiated effector memory CD45RA+ cells were left out. Comments on this clone: Its specificity is unknown.

Whole-study results and caveats: Larger richness was generally estimated for naive than memory subsets.

Germline V CDR1 and CDR2: SNHLY, FYNNEI. V lost 9 bases, J lost 6 bases, and 7 bases stayed unmatched. CDR3 length: 12 amino acids. TCRdb keeps only in-frame clones here, not all; method: immunoSEQ multiplex PCR. The table has 700,000 to 950,000 clones, 96% seen once. The specimen sequenced was naive CD8+ T cells sorted from blood. The V gene is TRBV2, the J gene TRBJ1-2; TRBD1 matches 7 bases. This receptor was identified in a man aged 30-40 years in good health. This CDR3 is CASVQGINGYTF. In nucleotides, the CDR3 is TGTGCCAGTGTACAGGGGATTAATGGCTACACCTTC. Full variable domain (missing parts from reference TRBV2 and TRBJ1-2): EPEVTQTPSHQVTQMGQEVILRCVPISNHLYFYWYRQILGQKVEFLVSFYNNEISEKSEIFDDQFSVERPDGSNFTLKIRSTKLEDSAMYFCASVQGINGYTFGSGTRLTVV.